In this sample, the clone carrying this T cell receptor (beta chain) turned up a few times. Its target is not known. Clones were read by immunoSEQ multiplex PCR, and TCRdb kept only the in-frame ones, dropping some. The sample carries 70,000 to 90,000 clones, around 79% recorded once. This entry is derived from a study of radiotherapy plus CTLA-4 blockade in lung cancer. Study-wide findings and caveats: Early shifts in blood T cell clones, with interferon-beta, reportedly predicted response best. Subsequent to radiotherapy plus ipilimumab, tumor-derived TCR clones underwent expansion in blood.

Material: peripheral blood, obtained from a patient treated with radiotherapy plus ipilimumab. The sequence derives from a human donor with non-small cell lung cancer whose response to radiotherapy plus ipilimumab could not be evaluated. Some clones in this sample may be carry-over from other donors' samples.

Here the CDR3 reads CASSRYMNTEAFF. CDR3 nucleotides: TGTGCCAGCAGCCGTTACATGAACACTGAAGCTTTCTTT. The chain is built from TRBV7-9 and TRBJ1-1, with no clear D. The V gene lost 5 bases and the J gene lost 0 bases, with 7 bases spanning the gap. This CDR3 spans 13 amino acids. Germline CDR1 reads SEHNR; CDR2 reads FQNEAQ (reference sequence).